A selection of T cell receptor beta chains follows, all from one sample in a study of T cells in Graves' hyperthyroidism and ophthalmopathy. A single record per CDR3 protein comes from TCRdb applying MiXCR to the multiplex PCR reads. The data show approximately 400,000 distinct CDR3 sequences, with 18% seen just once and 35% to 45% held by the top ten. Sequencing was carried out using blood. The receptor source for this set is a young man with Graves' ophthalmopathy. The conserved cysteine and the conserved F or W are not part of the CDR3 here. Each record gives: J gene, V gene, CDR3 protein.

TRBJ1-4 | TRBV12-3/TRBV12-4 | ASSYQTGSEKLF
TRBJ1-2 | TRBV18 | ASSPPLANYGYT
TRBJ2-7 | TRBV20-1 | SAQRGNEQY
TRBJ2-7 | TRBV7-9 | ASSLDRGGTYEQY
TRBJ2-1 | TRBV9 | ASSVSGTSSYNEQF
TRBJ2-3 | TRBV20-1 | SAMDGGDSTDTQY
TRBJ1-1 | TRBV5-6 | ASTHGANTEAF
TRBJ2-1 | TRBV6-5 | ASSYSDTEGAPYNEQF
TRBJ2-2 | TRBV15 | ATSSGTGAATGELF
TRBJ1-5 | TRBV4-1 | ASSQGYAQPQH
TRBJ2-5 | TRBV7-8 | ASSFGLAETQY
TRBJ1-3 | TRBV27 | ASRGQGTGNTIY
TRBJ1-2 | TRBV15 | ATSIQADAGYGYT